This is a list of T cell receptor beta chains from one sample in a study of T cell responses to AZD1222 COVID-19 vaccine. The protocol was immunoSEQ multiplex PCR, while the TCRdb copy is restricted to in-frame clones and leaves out a portion. The table shows some 200,000 clones, with over 90% occurring only once. Specimen: peripheral blood, collected on day 0 of AZD1222 vaccination. These receptors came from an adult in good health. Both conserved end residues are part of each CDR3. The D gene is left open where the match is weak. Clone size is given for some rows only: seen once, a few or many times, or a class if the clone is expanded.

clone_size d_call j_call v_call cdr3_aa cdr3_nt
- TRBD1 TRBJ1-3 TRBV7-9 CASSLVVGGPGNTIYF TGTGCCAGCAGCTTAGTCGTAGGGGGCCCTGGAAACACCATATATTTT
- - TRBJ2-6 TRBV9 CASSLSLSGANVLTF TGTGCCAGCAGTTTAAGCCTTTCTGGGGCCAACGTCCTGACTTTC
- TRBD2 TRBJ2-4 TRBV6-2/TRBV6-3 CASSYGGGFGIVAKNIQYF TGTGCCAGCAGTTATGGCGGGGGGTTCGGTATTGTAGCCAAAAACATTCAGTACTTC
- TRBD2 TRBJ2-1 TRBV6-5 CASRTSGDYNEQFF TGTGCCAGCAGGACTAGCGGGGACTACAATGAGCAGTTCTTC
- - TRBJ2-3 TRBV13 CASSWTGDTQYF TGTGCCAGCAGCTGGACTGGGGATACGCAGTATTTT
- - TRBJ2-6 TRBV11-1 CASSRTGKAGANVLTF TGTGCCAGCAGCCGCACAGGGAAGGCTGGGGCCAACGTCCTGACTTTC
- TRBD2 TRBJ2-1 TRBV18 CASSPPGLGYNEQFF TGTGCCAGCTCACCACCGGGACTAGGATACAATGAGCAGTTCTTC
- - TRBJ1-1 TRBV4-1 CASSHKTALTEAFF TGCGCCAGCAGCCATAAAACCGCGCTCACTGAAGCTTTCTTT
- - TRBJ1-1 TRBV4-1 CASSGGWFTRAHLARRAFF TGCGCCAGCAGCGGAGGGTGGTTCACCCGGGCCCACCTTGCTCGACGGGCTTTCTTT
once TRBD2 TRBJ2-7 TRBV18 CASSSRGGGEQYF TGTGCCAGCTCATCGCGGGGGGGCGGGGAGCAGTACTTC
once TRBD1 TRBJ2-2 TRBV25-1 CASPCHTGENTGELFF TGTGCCAGCCCCTGCCATACAGGGGAAAACACCGGGGAGCTGTTTTTT
- - TRBJ1-3 TRBV7-9 CASSNTGSPGNTIYF TGTGCCAGCAGCAACACGGGGAGTCCTGGAAACACCATATATTTT
- - TRBJ1-5 TRBV7-8 CASSLVSDQPQHF TGTGCCAGCAGCTTAGTATCCGATCAGCCCCAGCATTTT
- TRBD2 TRBJ2-1 TRBV6-4 CASKGLAGGADEQFF TGTGCCAGCAAGGGACTAGCGGGAGGTGCAGATGAGCAGTTCTTC
once TRBD1 TRBJ1-2 TRBV9 CASGQGKYGYTF TGTGCCAGCGGACAGGGGAAGTATGGCTACACCTTC
- - TRBJ1-2 TRBV12-3/TRBV12-4 CASSPRLNYGYTF TGTGCCAGCAGTCCACGACTTAACTATGGCTACACCTTC
- - TRBJ2-1 TRBV19 CASSGGGGSSYNEQFF TGTGCCAGTAGTGGCGGTGGGGGTAGCTCCTACAATGAGCAGTTCTTC
- - TRBJ2-7 TRBV6-5 CASTDRAREQYF TGTGCCAGCACCGACCGTGCAAGGGAGCAGTACTTC
- - TRBJ1-2 TRBV7-9 CASNGYTF TGTGCCAGCAACGGCTACACCTTC
- - TRBJ1-6 TRBV6-5 CASSYGTANSPLHF TGTGCCAGCAGTTATGGAACAGCCAATTCACCCCTCCACTTT
- - TRBJ2-5 TRBV30 CASFQETQYF TGTGCCTCCTTTCAAGAGACCCAGTACTTC
- - TRBJ1-2 TRBV11-3 CASSLPSRRRSANYGYTF TGTGCCAGCAGCTTACCCTCCCGGAGAAGGTCTGCTAACTATGGCTACACCTTC
- TRBD1 TRBJ1-5 TRBV29-1 CSVETGGGNQPQHF TGCAGCGTGGAGACAGGGGGCGGCAATCAGCCCCAGCATTTT
- - TRBJ1-2 TRBV10-1 CASSEGVDYGYTF TGCGCCAGCAGTGAAGGTGTTGACTATGGCTACACCTTC
- TRBD2 TRBJ2-7 TRBV4-1 CASSLGLVSYEQYF TGCGCCAGCAGCCTCGGACTAGTATCCTACGAGCAGTACTTC
- - TRBJ2-7 TRBV4-2 CASSHYTDLSYEQYF TGTGCCAGCAGCCATTACACAGATCTGTCCTACGAGCAGTACTTC
- - TRBJ2-3 TRBV7-9 CASSSGTGGPLVADTQYF TGTGCCAGCAGCTCTGGGACTGGTGGTCCTTTGGTCGCAGATACGCAGTATTTT
- - TRBJ1-2 TRBV14 CASSQGRYGYTF TGTGCCAGCAGCCAAGGGCGGTATGGCTACACCTTC
- - TRBJ1-1 TRBV27 CASSFRMNTEAFF TGTGCCAGCAGTTTCCGAATGAACACTGAAGCTTTCTTT
- - TRBJ2-3 TRBV6-4 CASRGPGRDTQYF TGTGCCAGCAGGGGACCGGGCCGCGATACGCAGTATTTT
once - TRBJ1-2 TRBV11-2 CASSLNGGNYGYTF TGTGCCAGCAGCCTTAATGGGGGTAACTATGGCTACACCTTC
- - TRBJ1-1 TRBV18 CASRTGNTEAFF TGTGCCAGTCGGACGGGGAACACTGAAGCTTTCTTT
- - TRBJ2-1 TRBV5-5 CASSRDPNSYNEQFF TGTGCCAGCAGCCGGGACCCTAACTCCTACAATGAGCAGTTCTTC
- - TRBJ2-7 TRBV6-5 CASSYRQGWRYEQYF TGTGCCAGCAGTTACCGACAAGGATGGCGATACGAGCAGTACTTC
- - TRBJ1-5 TRBV6-1 CASSVAEQINQPQHF TGTGCCAGCAGTGTAGCCGAGCAGATCAATCAGCCCCAGCATTTT
- - TRBJ2-7 TRBV11-2 CASSTGGQSYEQYF TGTGCCAGCAGCACGGGGGGACAGTCCTACGAGCAGTACTTC
- - TRBJ2-1 TRBV19 CASSKRYAPVEQFF TGTGCCAGTAGTAAGAGATACGCTCCCGTTGAGCAGTTCTTC
- - TRBJ1-1 TRBV15 CATSPEGGPGNTEAFF TGTGCCACCAGTCCGGAGGGGGGCCCTGGGAACACTGAAGCTTTCTTT
- TRBD1 TRBJ1-1 TRBV5-5 CASSLFPGQATEAFF TGTGCCAGCAGCTTATTTCCGGGACAGGCCACTGAAGCTTTCTTT
- TRBD2 TRBJ2-1 TRBV6-5 CASSNSGTSYNEQFF TGTGCCAGCAGTAATTCCGGGACTAGCTACAATGAGCAGTTCTTC
- TRBD1 TRBJ1-4 TRBV6-1 CASSEAGTGHEKLFF TGTGCCAGCAGTGAAGCGGGGACAGGGCATGAAAAACTGTTTTTT
- - TRBJ2-1 TRBV1 CTSSQSWGDHYNEQFF TGCACCAGCAGCCAATCTTGGGGGGACCATTACAATGAGCAGTTCTTC
- TRBD1 TRBJ1-1 TRBV5-6 CASSLEGQGGTEAFF TGTGCCAGCAGCTTGGAGGGACAGGGTGGGACTGAAGCTTTCTTT
- - TRBJ2-3 TRBV29-1 CSVDISGQIDTQYF TGCAGCGTTGATATTTCGGGACAAATCGATACGCAGTATTTT
once - TRBJ2-3 TRBV9 CASSVVGGPLGDTQYF TGTGCCAGCAGCGTAGTAGGGGGGCCGCTGGGCGATACGCAGTATTTT